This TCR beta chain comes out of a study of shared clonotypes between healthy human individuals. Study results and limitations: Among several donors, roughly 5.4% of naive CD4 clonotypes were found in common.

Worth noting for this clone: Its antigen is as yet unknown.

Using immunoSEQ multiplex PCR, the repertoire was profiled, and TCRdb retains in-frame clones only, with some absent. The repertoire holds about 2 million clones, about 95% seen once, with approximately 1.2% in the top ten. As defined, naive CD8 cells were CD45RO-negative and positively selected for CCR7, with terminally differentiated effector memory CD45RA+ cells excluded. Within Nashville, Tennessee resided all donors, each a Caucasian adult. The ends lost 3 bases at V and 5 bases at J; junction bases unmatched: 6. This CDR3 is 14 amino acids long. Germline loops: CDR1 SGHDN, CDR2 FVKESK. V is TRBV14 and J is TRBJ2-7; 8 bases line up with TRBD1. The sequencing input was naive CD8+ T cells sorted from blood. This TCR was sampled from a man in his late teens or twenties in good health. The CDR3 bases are TGTGCCAGCAGCCACCGGGACAGGCTCCACGAGCAGTACTTC. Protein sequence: CASSHRDRLHEQYF.